A selection of T cell receptor beta chains follows, all from one sample in a study of cytomegalovirus exposure and HLA in healthy donors. Produced via immunoSEQ multiplex PCR; TCRdb's table is partial and in-frame only. The profile shows about 200,000 clones, approximately 70% of them singletons. The sample taken for sequencing was PBMCs. These receptors were taken from a man aged 35-49 years in good health and CMV-seropositive. Both conserved end residues are part of each CDR3. The order of the fields is CDR3 DNA, CDR3 protein, V gene, J gene, clone size, D gene. A D gene is named only where the DNA matches it firmly. Expanded clones get a size class; other rows say once, few or many, or leave the size out.

TGTGCCCCCCAAGACAGTAAGTCCTACGAGCAGTACTTC	CAPQDSKSYEQYF	TRBV6-4	TRBJ2-7	few	.
TGTGCCAGCAGCGCCGGACAGGGGGAGACCCAGTACTTC	CASSAGQGETQYF	TRBV13	TRBJ2-5	.	TRBD1
TGTGCCAGCAGTGAAGGGACAGGTAATTCACCCCTCCACTTT	CASSEGTGNSPLHF	TRBV6-5	TRBJ1-6	.	TRBD1
TGCGCCAGCAGTGTGAGGTCCTCGACCGGGGAGCTGTTTTTT	CASSVRSSTGELFF	TRBV10-1	TRBJ2-2	.	.
TGTGCCAGCAGCTTCCCAGGAGGAGGCCACTCTAACTATGGCTACACCTTC	CASSFPGGGHSNYGYTF	TRBV7-9	TRBJ1-2	.	.
TGTGCCAGCACCCAAGCAGGAAACGCCATATATTTT	CASTQAGNAIYF	TRBV7-8	TRBJ1-3	few	.
TGTGCCAGCAGCGTGGGCAGTTCCTACGAGCAGTACTTC	CASSVGSSYEQYF	TRBV9	TRBJ2-7	.	.
TGCGCCAGCAGCCATACGGGGACAGGGCCTACCTACGAGCAGTACTTC	CASSHTGTGPTYEQYF	TRBV4-1	TRBJ2-7	few	TRBD1
TGTGCCAGCAGTGAGACGGGTGACTATCATGGCTACACCTTC	CASSETGDYHGYTF	TRBV25-1	TRBJ1-2	.	.
TGTGCCAGCAGTTTAAGTTTAGCAACTAATGAAAAACTGTTTTTT	CASSLSLATNEKLFF	TRBV27	TRBJ1-4	.	.
TGTGCCAGTAACCCCGGGACAGGGACAATAAACTATGGCTACACCTTC	CASNPGTGTINYGYTF	TRBV19	TRBJ1-2	.	TRBD1
TGTGCCAGCAGTGAATATCGACTAGCGGGGGGCCACAATGAGCAGTTCTTC	CASSEYRLAGGHNEQFF	TRBV25-1	TRBJ2-1	.	TRBD2
TGTGCCAGCAGCTTAATGGCGGGCGGGATATTCGGCGAGCAGTACTTC	CASSLMAGGIFGEQYF	TRBV7-3	TRBJ2-7	.	.
TGTGCCAGCTCAGCAACAGGGTCGGACACTGAAGCTTTCTTT	CASSATGSDTEAFF	TRBV18	TRBJ1-1	.	.
TGTGCCAGCAGCTTAACTGATACGCAGTATTTT	CASSLTDTQYF	TRBV12-1	TRBJ2-3	few	.
TGTGCCAGCAGCGTCGGGGTCTCTGGAAACACCATATATTTT	CASSVGVSGNTIYF	TRBV9	TRBJ1-3	.	.
TGTGCCAGCAGCTTAGCTGCGGGGGGGTTAAATACGCAGTATTTT	CASSLAAGGLNTQYF	TRBV7-9	TRBJ2-3	.	TRBD2
TGCGCCAGCAGCCAAGCTTCCAGGGGTTCAGATACGCAGTATTTT	CASSQASRGSDTQYF	TRBV4-3	TRBJ2-3	few	.
TGTGCCAGCAGCCTAGCGGGTCGCACCGGGGAGCTGTTTTTT	CASSLAGRTGELFF	TRBV28	TRBJ2-2	few	TRBD2
TGTGCCAGCAGTTACTCGAGTGGAGGTAACACTGAAGCTTTCTTT	CASSYSSGGNTEAFF	TRBV6-5	TRBJ1-1	large	.
TGCGCCAGCAGCTTGGATGGGACAGACACCGGGGAGCTGTTTTTT	CASSLDGTDTGELFF	TRBV5-1	TRBJ2-2	.	TRBD1
TGTGCCAGCAGCTCCCGGGACAGAACCTACGAGCAGTACTTC	CASSSRDRTYEQYF	TRBV5-5	TRBJ2-7	.	TRBD1
TGTGCCAGCAGTTTACGGGGGGCTCTAGATACGCAGTATTTT	CASSLRGALDTQYF	TRBV28	TRBJ2-3	.	.
TGTGCCAGCAGTCGAGGGTGGTCCGGGGAGCTGTTTTTT	CASSRGWSGELFF	TRBV6-5	TRBJ2-2	.	.
TGTGCCAGCAGTTACGGGGAGGGGGGCTATGGCTACACCTTC	CASSYGEGGYGYTF	TRBV6-6	TRBJ1-2	.	.
TGTGCCAGCAGACAGGGGTACTCACCCCTCCACTTT	CASRQGYSPLHF	TRBV27	TRBJ1-6	.	TRBD1
TGTGCCAGCAGCTCTCCGGGGACAGGGGAGGGCTACACCTTC	CASSSPGTGEGYTF	TRBV5-5	TRBJ1-2	.	TRBD1
TGTGCCAGCAGCGTAGGGAGGGACCTCTGGACCAACGTCCTGACTTTC	CASSVGRDLWTNVLTF	TRBV9	TRBJ2-6	.	.
TGTGCCATCAGTATCGTGTCGGGTGAGCAGTACTTC	CAISIVSGEQYF	TRBV10-3	TRBJ2-7	few	.
TGTGCCAGCAGCCCGGACAGGGGTTTATTTAATTCACCCCTCCACTTT	CASSPDRGLFNSPLHF	TRBV5-6	TRBJ1-6	.	TRBD1
TGTGCCAGCAGCGTAGCGGGACTAGCGGGGGAGTACTTC	CASSVAGLAGEYF	TRBV5-4	TRBJ2-7	.	TRBD2
TGTGCCAGCAGCTACCCGGACAGGGGGATCTACGAGCAGTACTTC	CASSYPDRGIYEQYF	TRBV5-6	TRBJ2-7	.	TRBD1
TGTGCCAGCAGCTTGGGGGGCAATAACTATGGCTACACCTTC	CASSLGGNNYGYTF	TRBV5-6	TRBJ1-2	.	.
TGTGCCAGCAGTTCCGACACGAACAATCAGCCCCAGCATTTT	CASSSDTNNQPQHF	TRBV5-4	TRBJ1-5	.	.
TGTGCCAGCAGTGAATTTGCAGAATCCATGAACACTGAAGCTTTCTTT	CASSEFAESMNTEAFF	TRBV2	TRBJ1-1	.	.
TGTGCCAGCAATCTTAGAGGGTCCACAGATACGCAGTATTTT	CASNLRGSTDTQYF	TRBV27	TRBJ2-3	.	.
TGCAGCGTCGCAAGGGGGCCCAATGAGCAGTTCTTC	CSVARGPNEQFF	TRBV29-1	TRBJ2-1	once	TRBD1
TGCAGTGCTTCGACAGGGAATGAAGCTTTCTTT	CSASTGNEAFF	TRBV20-1	TRBJ1-1	.	TRBD1
TGTGCCAGCAGTAGTAACCCCTCCTACGAGCAGTACTTC	CASSSNPSYEQYF	TRBV9	TRBJ2-7	.	.
TGTGCCAGCAGTTTATCATACGGTCGGGTTGAGCAGTTCTTC	CASSLSYGRVEQFF	TRBV28	TRBJ2-1	few	.